The 17 T cell receptor beta chains presented below share a single source sample, sequenced in a study of OX40 agonist ivuxolimab in advanced cancers. Data came from immunoSEQ multiplex PCR; TCRdb stores just in-frame clones and leaves some out. The sample includes tens of thousands of clones, about 78% of them seen just once. The input for sequencing was CD4+ or CD8+ T cells sorted from blood, taken in a trial of the OX40 agonist ivuxolimab. These TCRs come from an adult with an advanced solid tumor such as melanoma, head and neck, liver or kidney cancer.

The chain combines TRBV18 with TRBJ2-7, with D maybe TRBD2 (5 bases). Germline V gene lookup returns CDR1 KGHSH and CDR2 LQKENI. CDR3 length equals 12 residues. V lost 4 bases to trimming and J lost 2 bases, with 6 bases between them. CDR3 DNA: TGTGCCAGCTCACAGGGAGCCTACGAGCAGTACTTC. This gives the protein CASSQGAYEQYF.

The chain couples TRBV6-1 to TRBJ2-5; D is possibly TRBD1 (7 bases). CDR3 length: 14 amino acids. Trimming shortened V by 4 bases and J by 2 bases, and 11 bases separated the two germline ends. Per the germline V gene, CDR1 is MNHNS and CDR2 is SASEGT. The CDR3 nucleotides read TGTGCCAGCAGTGCAGGGGGGCGTCAAGAGACCCAGTACTTC. This codes for CASSAGGRQETQYF.

This rearrangement joins TRBV29-1 to TRBJ1-3; D is uncertain. The V gene lost 0 bases and the J gene lost 0 bases, with 9 bases spanning the gap. The CDR3 extends over 15 amino acids. The germline gives CDR1 SQVTM, CDR2 ANQGSEA. The CDR3: CSVEDGISSGNTIYF. CDR3 coding DNA: TGCAGCGTTGAAGACGGCATTAGCTCTGGAAACACCATATATTTT.

This clone appeared a few times. The chain recombines TRBV18 with TRBJ1-1; D perhaps matches TRBD1 (6 bases). V lost 0 bases and J lost 2, with 10 bases in between. Germline values: CDR1 KGHSH, CDR2 LQKENI. The CDR3 sequence is 15 residues long. The CDR3 DNA sequence: TGTGCCAGCTCACCACCCATGGGGGCTAACACTGAAGCTTTCTTT. Translation: CASSPPMGANTEAFF.

Of note for this clone: In the same sample, other DNA sequences code for this CDR3. J is TRBJ2-7 and V is TRBV10-2, with 8 bases lining up with TRBD1. The trim removed 4 bases at V and 7 bases at J, leaving 9 bases unmatched. The CDR3 length is 14 residues. In germline, CDR1 is WSHSY, CDR2 SAAADI. The CDR3 nucleotides are TGCGCCAGCAGTGGGACAGGGTCCCAGCGTGAGCAGTACTTC. This sequence encodes CASSGTGSQREQYF.

The chain is built from TRBV5-5 and TRBJ2-3; TRBD2 matches at 13 bases. The CDR3 has 17 amino acids. Germline CDR1 is SGHKS and CDR2 is YYEKEE (reference sequence). The ends lost 4 bases at V and 5 bases at J; junction bases unmatched: 10. CDR3 bases: TGTGCCAGCAGCGGGACTAGCGGGGTGTCAACGGGAGATACGCAGTATTTT. Translation gives CASSGTSGVSTGDTQYF.

This chain uses TRBV10-2 with TRBJ1-1; no definite D call. The CDR3 spans 11 residues. The germline V gene has CDR1 WSHSY and CDR2 SAAADI. Trimming shortened V by 8 bases and J by 5 bases, and 9 bases separated the two germline ends. CDR3 residues: CASSTPTEAFF. CDR3 DNA: TGCGCCAGCTCCACCCCTACTGAAGCTTTCTTT.

The V call is TRBV7-8, the J call TRBJ2-2, with TRBD2 matching over 8 bases. This CDR3 is built from 17 residues. The germline V gene has CDR1 SGHVS and CDR2 FQNEAQ. Trimming cost V 5 bases and J 4 bases; bases outside gene matches: 12. CDR3 DNA sequence: TGTGCCAGCAGCACCCCACGGGGGCTAGCGGGCACCGGGGAGCTGTTTTTT. This codes for CASSTPRGLAGTGELFF.

CDR3 nucleotide sequence: TGTGCCAGCAGCCCTGCTAGCGGGGGCACCTACGAGCAGTACTTC. Residues: CASSPASGGTYEQYF. The gene calls are TRBV5-5 and TRBJ2-7; 10 bases match TRBD2. V lost 4 bases to trimming and J lost 2 bases; unmatched junction nucleotides: 6. Germline CDR1 is SGHKS and CDR2 is YYEKEE (reference sequence). This CDR3 is built from 15 residues.

J is TRBJ2-7 and V is TRBV10-3; 7 bases map to TRBD1. This CDR3 comprises 15 residues. The V gene's germline CDR1 is ENHRY and CDR2 SYGVKD. V lost 4 bases to trimming and J lost 6 bases; unmatched junction nucleotides: 12. The CDR3 coding sequence is TGTGCCATCAGTGTTCGGACAGGATCTCTTCTCGAGCAGTACTTC. Translating it yields CAISVRTGSLLEQYF.

This clone is labeled medium-sized. The chain combines TRBV4-3 with TRBJ2-7, with 7 bases lining up with TRBD1. The V gene end was trimmed by 0 bases and the J gene end by 0 bases; junction bases not matched to a gene: 11. The CDR3 spans 18 residues. CDR1 and CDR2 from the germline V gene are LGHNA and YSLEER. As DNA, the CDR3 is TGCGCCAGCAGCCAAGATCTAACTCAACAGGGGCTCTCCTACGAGCAGTACTTC. Translated: CASSQDLTQQGLSYEQYF.

The chain couples TRBV28 to TRBJ2-7; D is ambiguous. Trimming cost V 6 bases and J 3 bases, with 6 bases left between them. The CDR3 contains 11 residues. CDR1 MDHEN and CDR2 SYDVKM come from the germline V gene. The CDR3 nucleotides are TGTGCCAGCAGGTTTAACTACGAGCAGTACTTC. Translated, it gives CASRFNYEQYF.

This rearrangement joins TRBV29-1 to TRBJ2-5, with D unclear. Trimming took 0 bases from V and 5 from J, leaving 7 bases between them. CDR1 and CDR2 (germline): SQVTM, ANQGSEA. The CDR3 contains 12 residues. CDR3 sequence reads: CSVEDRWETQYF. The CDR3 region has the DNA TGCAGCGTTGAAGACCGGTGGGAGACCCAGTACTTC.

The J gene is TRBJ2-7, the V gene TRBV28; tentatively, D is TRBD1 (5 bases). Germline CDR1 reads MDHEN; CDR2 reads SYDVKM. The CDR3 contains 11 residues. V lost 4 bases, J lost 12 bases, and 13 bases lay in between. The CDR3 DNA is TGTGCCAGCAGTTCCAGGGAAATTCGGTACTTC. Residues: CASSSREIRYF.

This chain's CDR3 is CASSQQSNKNIQYF. In DNA form, the CDR3 reads TGTGCCAGCAGTCAGCAAAGCAACAAAAACATTCAGTACTTC. This chain uses TRBV28 with TRBJ2-4; unclear D gene. The V gene's germline CDR1 is MDHEN and CDR2 SYDVKM. The CDR3 consists of 14 residues. Trimming removed 5 bases at V and 3 bases at J, with 11 bases between.

The rearrangement joins TRBV4-1 to TRBJ2-7; 7 bases line up with TRBD1. V gave up 6 bases and J gave up 2 bases; unmatched junction bases: 7. Germline assignment: CDR1 MGHRA and CDR2 YSYEKL. The CDR3 covers 14 residues. The CDR3 reads CASSPRGSTYEQYF. CDR3 nucleotide sequence: TGCGCCAGCAGTCCCAGGGGGAGCACCTACGAGCAGTACTTC.

The rearrangement links TRBV28 to TRBJ1-5, with D possibly TRBD1 on 5 matching bases. Germline CDR1 and CDR2: MDHEN and SYDVKM. V shed 2 bases and J shed 7 bases, with 18 bases lying between them. This CDR3 contains 16 residues. CDR3 sequence: CASSLMRGIVGQPQHF. The CDR3 bases are TGTGCCAGCAGTTTAATGCGGGGGATTGTAGGGCAGCCCCAGCATTTT.